This T cell receptor (beta chain) is drawn from a study of response to subunit inactivated influenza vaccine. In its sample, this clonotype was seen a few times. As yet, its antigen is unknown. One entry per CDR3 protein, called by TCRdb with MiXCR from the RT-PCR reads. The top ten hold roughly 10% of the sample, which has around 790,000 distinct CDR3 sequences, 21% seen once. Findings and caveats of the study: Authors suggested seasonal influenza vaccinations each recruit few new T cells.

The germline CDR1 and CDR2 sequences are KGHSY and FQNENV. Trimming took off 3 bases at V and 7 bases at J, with 13 bases between the two ends. The CDR3 consists of 13 residues. This sample comprised PBMCs from blood, obtained less than 6 days after vaccination. The J gene is TRBJ2-7, the V gene TRBV16; D is uncertain. This sequence was found in a man aged 50-60 years who received an inactivated influenza vaccine. CDR3 residues: CASSHPRLQEQYF. The DNA of the CDR3 is TGTGCCAGCAGCCATCCGAGACTTCAGGAGCAGTACTTC.